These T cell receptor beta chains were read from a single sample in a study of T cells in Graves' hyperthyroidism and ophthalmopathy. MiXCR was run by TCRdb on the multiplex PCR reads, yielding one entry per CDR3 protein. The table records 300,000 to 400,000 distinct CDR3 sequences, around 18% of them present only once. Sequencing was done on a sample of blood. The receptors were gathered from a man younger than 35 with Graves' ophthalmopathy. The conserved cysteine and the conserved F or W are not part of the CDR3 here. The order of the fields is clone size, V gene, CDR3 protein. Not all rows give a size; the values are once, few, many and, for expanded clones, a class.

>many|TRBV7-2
ASRENGYYGYT
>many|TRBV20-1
SAREELLEKLF
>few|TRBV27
ASSWLLGQGPSPLH
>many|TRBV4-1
ARGTGASNTEAF
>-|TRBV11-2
ASSPGQGTETQY
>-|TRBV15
ATSRGGGGVVNGYT
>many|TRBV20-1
SAILGKGNEQY
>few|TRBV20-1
SARVGQANEKLF
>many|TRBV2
ASSEYGGQGADEQY
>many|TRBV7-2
ASSLLPTGISSYNEQF
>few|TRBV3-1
ASSLPPDRGETQY